The rows below give T cell receptor beta chains drawn from one sample of a study of T cell repertoires in ileal Crohn's disease. The assay was immunoSEQ multiplex PCR, and TCRdb's table has in-frame clones only and misses some. The data show 15,000 or so clones, less than 80% seen once. The sample taken for sequencing was ileal tissue. These TCRs come from an adult with Crohn's disease. The CDR3 runs from the conserved cysteine through the conserved F or W. The order of the fields is clone size, V gene, D gene, J gene, CDR3 DNA, CDR3 protein. D genes are given only for firm matches. Clone size, where shown, is once, few, many, or a class for clones that have expanded.

clone size: -; V gene: TRBV18; D gene: TRBD2; J gene: TRBJ2-5; CDR3 DNA: TGTGCCAGCTCATCGGGAGAGATGAACGGACTAGCGGGGGACGCTATCGAGACCCAGTACTTC; CDR3 protein: CASSSGEMNGLAGDAIETQYF
clone size: -; V gene: TRBV30; D gene: -; J gene: TRBJ2-7; CDR3 DNA: TGTGCCTGTCAGGACAGCGCCTCCTCCTACGAGCAGTACTTC; CDR3 protein: CACQDSASSYEQYF
clone size: -; V gene: TRBV2; D gene: -; J gene: TRBJ1-2; CDR3 DNA: TGTGCCAGCAGCGGGGCTAACTATGGCTACACCTTC; CDR3 protein: CASSGANYGYTF
clone size: few; V gene: TRBV19; D gene: -; J gene: TRBJ1-3; CDR3 DNA: TGTGCCAGTAGTATGGGTGGCCTCATCTCTGGAAACACCATATATTTT; CDR3 protein: CASSMGGLISGNTIYF
clone size: -; V gene: TRBV30; D gene: -; J gene: TRBJ1-1; CDR3 DNA: TGTGCCTGGATATCCGAGGAGGCTTTCTTT; CDR3 protein: CAWISEEAFF
clone size: -; V gene: TRBV7-3; D gene: -; J gene: TRBJ1-6; CDR3 DNA: TGTGCCGGAGGGGGGGTAACCTATAATTCACCCCTCCACTTT; CDR3 protein: CAGGGVTYNSPLHF
clone size: -; V gene: TRBV9; D gene: -; J gene: TRBJ2-3; CDR3 DNA: TGTGCCAGCAGCGTAGGAGGATCCCGCAATACGCAGTATTTT; CDR3 protein: CASSVGGSRNTQYF
clone size: -; V gene: TRBV7-9; D gene: -; J gene: TRBJ1-2; CDR3 DNA: TGTGCCAGCGAGGGCGCAGGGACCGGGGGCTACACCTTC; CDR3 protein: CASEGAGTGGYTF
clone size: -; V gene: TRBV27; D gene: TRBD1; J gene: TRBJ1-1; CDR3 DNA: TGTGCCAGCAGTTTACTGGGACAGGGGAACACTGAAGCTTTCTTT; CDR3 protein: CASSLLGQGNTEAFF
clone size: -; V gene: TRBV6-1; D gene: TRBD2; J gene: TRBJ2-7; CDR3 DNA: TGTGCTAGCAGTGAAGGGACTAGCTCCTACGAGCAGTACTTC; CDR3 protein: CASSEGTSSYEQYF
clone size: -; V gene: TRBV12-5; D gene: -; J gene: TRBJ1-2; CDR3 DNA: TGTGCTAGTGTTTGGGACATGAGCTATGGCTACACCTTC; CDR3 protein: CASVWDMSYGYTF
clone size: medium-sized; V gene: TRBV27; D gene: -; J gene: TRBJ1-5; CDR3 DNA: TGTGCCAGCAGTTTGACCGGGGGGAATAGCAATCAGCCCCAGCATTTT; CDR3 protein: CASSLTGGNSNQPQHF
clone size: -; V gene: TRBV9; D gene: -; J gene: TRBJ1-5; CDR3 DNA: TGTGCCAGCAGCGAAGGGAGCCGTCTTGATCAGCCCCAGCATTTT; CDR3 protein: CASSEGSRLDQPQHF
clone size: few; V gene: TRBV27; D gene: -; J gene: TRBJ1-1; CDR3 DNA: TGTGCCAGCAGTTCTGACAGCAGCCTTATCGAAGCTTTCTTT; CDR3 protein: CASSSDSSLIEAFF
clone size: large; V gene: TRBV10-1; D gene: -; J gene: TRBJ2-7; CDR3 DNA: TGCGCCAGCAGTCGGGACCTGAGCTCCTACGAGCAGTACTTC; CDR3 protein: CASSRDLSSYEQYF
clone size: -; V gene: TRBV11-1; D gene: -; J gene: TRBJ1-6; CDR3 DNA: TGTGCCAGCAGCTTAAGACAGGCAATAAGTTCACCCCTCCACTTT; CDR3 protein: CASSLRQAISSPLHF
clone size: -; V gene: TRBV5-6; D gene: -; J gene: TRBJ1-2; CDR3 DNA: TGTGCCAGCAGCCGGACAGCACGCTATGGCTACACCTTC; CDR3 protein: CASSRTARYGYTF
clone size: -; V gene: TRBV5-1; D gene: -; J gene: TRBJ1-3; CDR3 DNA: TGCGCCAGCAGCCCCTCGTCGGGCTCTGGAAACACCATATATTTT; CDR3 protein: CASSPSSGSGNTIYF
clone size: -; V gene: TRBV11-1; D gene: -; J gene: TRBJ1-1; CDR3 DNA: TGTGCCAGCAGCTCCAAACAGGCCAGGTCGGCTAACACTGAAGCTTTCTTT; CDR3 protein: CASSSKQARSANTEAFF
clone size: once; V gene: TRBV7-2; D gene: -; J gene: TRBJ1-2; CDR3 DNA: TGTGCCAGCACCCTGGATGGCTACACCTTC; CDR3 protein: CASTLDGYTF
clone size: -; V gene: TRBV6-5; D gene: -; J gene: TRBJ2-7; CDR3 DNA: TGTGCCAGCAGTTACTCTGGGGGGCTCTACGAGCAGTACTTC; CDR3 protein: CASSYSGGLYEQYF
clone size: -; V gene: TRBV6-1; D gene: TRBD2; J gene: TRBJ2-5; CDR3 DNA: TGTGCCAGCAGTGTCGGACTAGCGGGAGGACAAGAGACCCAGTACTTC; CDR3 protein: CASSVGLAGGQETQYF
clone size: -; V gene: TRBV7-9; D gene: -; J gene: TRBJ1-1; CDR3 DNA: TGTGCCAGCAGCTTGAGGGGGAACACTGAAGCTTTCTTT; CDR3 protein: CASSLRGNTEAFF
clone size: -; V gene: TRBV27; D gene: -; J gene: TRBJ2-2; CDR3 DNA: TGTGCCAGCAGCCTGGGGGGTGGCGGGGAGCTGTTTTTT; CDR3 protein: CASSLGGGGELFF
clone size: -; V gene: TRBV10-2; D gene: TRBD1; J gene: TRBJ1-2; CDR3 DNA: TGCGCCAGCAGGGAGGGGGCGGCTAACTATGGCTACACCTTC; CDR3 protein: CASREGAANYGYTF
clone size: -; V gene: TRBV18; D gene: -; J gene: TRBJ1-1; CDR3 DNA: TGTGCCAGCTCACCACCCGAGGCCACTGAAGCTTTCTTT; CDR3 protein: CASSPPEATEAFF
clone size: few; V gene: TRBV4-2; D gene: TRBD2; J gene: TRBJ2-1; CDR3 DNA: TGTGCCAGCAGCCACGGAACTAGCGGGGGGGCCAATGAGCAGTTCTTC; CDR3 protein: CASSHGTSGGANEQFF
clone size: -; V gene: TRBV6-4; D gene: -; J gene: TRBJ1-1; CDR3 DNA: TGTGCCAGCAGTGACACGGAGAGGACTGAAGCTTTCTTT; CDR3 protein: CASSDTERTEAFF
clone size: -; V gene: TRBV19; D gene: -; J gene: TRBJ1-5; CDR3 DNA: TGTGCCAGTAGTCCCCGGGGAGGGCGGTATAGCAATCAGCCCCAGCATTTT; CDR3 protein: CASSPRGGRYSNQPQHF
clone size: -; V gene: TRBV6-1; D gene: -; J gene: TRBJ1-2; CDR3 DNA: TGTGCCAGCAGTGAAGGAGGTGCCGCTAACTATGGCTACACCTTC; CDR3 protein: CASSEGGAANYGYTF
clone size: -; V gene: TRBV6-6; D gene: -; J gene: TRBJ1-1; CDR3 DNA: TGTGCCAGCAGTTACGGGGGCGGTAACACTGAAGCTTTCTTT; CDR3 protein: CASSYGGGNTEAFF
clone size: -; V gene: TRBV10-3; D gene: -; J gene: TRBJ1-2; CDR3 DNA: TGTGCCAACCTCGTCCGCAGCCACACCTTC; CDR3 protein: CANLVRSHTF
clone size: few; V gene: TRBV5-3; D gene: -; J gene: TRBJ2-7; CDR3 DNA: TGTGCCAGAAGATCCGCCGGGGGCTACGGCGAGCAGTACTTC; CDR3 protein: CARRSAGGYGEQYF
clone size: -; V gene: TRBV4-2; D gene: -; J gene: TRBJ1-5; CDR3 DNA: TGTGCCAGCAGCCAAGATACTCCTAACACCCAGCCCCAGCATTTT; CDR3 protein: CASSQDTPNTQPQHF
clone size: -; V gene: TRBV2; D gene: TRBD1; J gene: TRBJ1-3; CDR3 DNA: TGTGCCAGCAGCGTTACAGGGGGCTCTGGAAACACCATATATTTT; CDR3 protein: CASSVTGGSGNTIYF
clone size: -; V gene: TRBV11-2; D gene: -; J gene: TRBJ1-1; CDR3 DNA: TGTGCCAGCAGCTTATCGCAGGCCGGGACAAGGAACACTGAAGCTTTCTTT; CDR3 protein: CASSLSQAGTRNTEAFF
clone size: -; V gene: TRBV2; D gene: -; J gene: TRBJ1-5; CDR3 DNA: TGTGCCAGCAGCCCTCGGGGGTCCCAGCCCCAGCATTTT; CDR3 protein: CASSPRGSQPQHF
clone size: -; V gene: TRBV6-1; D gene: TRBD1; J gene: TRBJ1-1; CDR3 DNA: TGTGCCAGCAGTGATTTTGGACAGGCTCTTTTTGGGCCTGAAGCTTTCTTT; CDR3 protein: CASSDFGQALFGPEAFF
clone size: -; V gene: TRBV7-6; D gene: -; J gene: TRBJ1-1; CDR3 DNA: TGTGCCAGCGCGAGACAGGAGAACACTGAAGCTTTCTTT; CDR3 protein: CASARQENTEAFF
clone size: once; V gene: TRBV28; D gene: -; J gene: TRBJ2-7; CDR3 DNA: TGTGCCAGCAGTTTACTCGGGGGAACCTACGAGCAGTACTTC; CDR3 protein: CASSLLGGTYEQYF
clone size: few; V gene: TRBV11-1; D gene: -; J gene: TRBJ1-1; CDR3 DNA: TGTGCCAGCAGCCTCTTTTCCCGAGGGGGCACTGAAGCTTTCTTT; CDR3 protein: CASSLFSRGGTEAFF
clone size: -; V gene: TRBV5-6; D gene: TRBD2; J gene: TRBJ2-7; CDR3 DNA: TGTGCCAGCAGCGAAAGGACTAGCGGGGTGGAGTACTTC; CDR3 protein: CASSERTSGVEYF
clone size: medium-sized; V gene: TRBV6-6; D gene: -; J gene: TRBJ1-2; CDR3 DNA: TGTGCCAGCAGTTACTCGAGGGTGAACTATGGCTACACCTTC; CDR3 protein: CASSYSRVNYGYTF
clone size: -; V gene: TRBV6-4; D gene: TRBD2; J gene: TRBJ2-3; CDR3 DNA: TGTGCCAGCAGTGCAAGCGGGGGGGCGGCAGATACGCAGTATTTT; CDR3 protein: CASSASGGAADTQYF
clone size: -; V gene: TRBV7-9; D gene: -; J gene: TRBJ2-7; CDR3 DNA: TGTGCCAGCAGCTCCGTTGTAGCCGGCTACGAGCAGTACTTC; CDR3 protein: CASSSVVAGYEQYF